The next 10 T cell receptor beta chains were all read from a single sample in a study of CD8 T cells in Susac syndrome. The RNA input was roughly 0.45 to 1 ug, and it was reverse transcribed with random hexamers. TCRdb re-analysed the immunoSEQ multiplex PCR reads in MiXCR, keeping a single row per CDR3 protein. The sample lists about 120,000 distinct CDR3 sequences, 85% to 95% seen once, with about 0.27% in the top ten. Sequencing was done on a sample of CD8+ T cells from PBMCs. These receptors were taken from a human donor with Susac syndrome.

The CDR3 sequence: CASGNRGLGQPQHF. Here the CDR3 DNA reads TGTGCCAGCGGGAACAGGGGGCTGGGGCAGCCCCAGCATTTT. The rearrangement links TRBV19 to TRBJ1-5, with 9 bases fitting TRBD1. The CDR3 contains 14 residues. Losses at the gene ends were 9 bases for V and 7 bases for J; bases not matched to a gene: 10. Looked up from germline, CDR1 is LNHDA and CDR2 is SQIVND (reference sequence).

V usage is TRBV27 and J usage is TRBJ2-2, with D maybe TRBD1 (5 bases). The CDR3 has 14 residues. Trimming took 5 bases from V and 5 from J, leaving 12 bases between them. Germline lookup yields CDR1 MNHEY and CDR2 SMNVEV (reference sequence). The CDR3 nucleotides are TGTGCCAGCAGTACCCCAGGGTGGACCGGGGAGCTGTTTTTT. Protein: CASSTPGWTGELFF.

The gene calls are TRBV5-1 and TRBJ1-5, with 9 bases matching TRBD1. J gave up 3 bases and V 5 bases, and 6 bases lay outside the gene matches. Germline CDR1 SGHRS, CDR2 YFSETQ. This CDR3 contains 15 residues. The CDR3 DNA reads as TGCGCCAGCAGTGGAGGGACAGGGCTCAATCAGCCCCAGCATTTT. It codes for CASSGGTGLNQPQHF. The variable domain in full, with the rest retrieved from reference TRBV5-1 and TRBJ1-5, is KAGVTQTPRYLIKTRGQQVTLSCSPISGHRSVSWYQQTPGQGLQFLFEYFSETQRNKGNFPGRFSGRQFSNSRSEMNVSTLELGDSALYLCASSGGTGLNQPQHFGDGTRLSIL.

This chain links TRBV9 with TRBJ2-4; D is unclear. This CDR3 has 16 residues. V shed 4 bases and J shed 0 bases, with 14 bases lying between them. Germline V CDR1 and CDR2: SGDLS, YYNGEE. CDR3 sequence (DNA): TGTGCCAGCAGCTTGACATCTCCCTCAGCCAAAAACATTCAGTACTTC. It encodes CASSLTSPSAKNIQYF.

This clonotype turned up a few times. This chain connects TRBV7-9 to TRBJ2-7; D might be TRBD1 (6 bases). The germline V gene has CDR1 SEHNR and CDR2 FQNEAQ (reference sequence). V was pared by 10 bases and J by 3 bases, with 10 bases between. CDR3 length: 11 amino acids. The CDR3 protein is CAISDSYEQYF. The DNA for the CDR3 is TGTGCCATCTCGGACAGCTACGAGCAGTACTTC.

CDR3 sequence reads: CATSRDGPEEGYTF. The CDR3 DNA follows: TGTGCCACCAGCAGAGATGGCCCAGAGGAAGGCTACACCTTC. The V and J genes are TRBV15 and TRBJ1-2; D call uncertain. V shed 0 bases and J shed 8 bases, with 13 bases lying between them. The CDR3 loop spans 14 amino acids. Germline assignment: CDR1 LNHNV and CDR2 YYDKDF (reference sequence). The whole variable domain, filled in from reference TRBV15 and TRBJ1-2, reads DAMVIQNPRYQVTQFGKPVTLSCSQTLNHNVMYWYQQKSSQAPKLLFHYYDKDFNNEADTPDNFQSRRPNTSFCFLDIRSPGLGDTAMYLCATSRDGPEEGYTFGSGTRLTVV.

The rearrangement uses TRBV19 and TRBJ1-2, with 7 bases lining up with TRBD1. This CDR3 comprises 12 residues. Germline-derived CDR1 and CDR2 are LNHDA and SQIVND (reference sequence). V was pared by 9 bases and J by 4 bases, with 5 bases of the junction left unmatched. In nucleotides, the CDR3 is TGTGCCAGCTCGGGACAGATCTATGGCTACACCTTC. Residues: CASSGQIYGYTF.

V usage is TRBV9 and J usage is TRBJ1-1; tentatively, D is TRBD1 (5 bases). Germline CDR1 is SGDLS and CDR2 is YYNGEE. V lost 2 bases and J 3 bases, leaving 8 bases between the germline ends. This CDR3 has 13 amino acids. In DNA, the CDR3 is TGTGCCAGCAGCGTTTCAGGGTACACTGAAGCTTTCTTT. Its protein is CASSVSGYTEAFF. The full variable domain, in which reference TRBV9 and TRBJ1-1 provide the parts outside the CDR3, is DSGVTQTPKHLITATGQRVTLRCSPRSGDLSVYWYQQSLDQGLQFLIQYYNGEERAKGNILERFSAQQFPDLHSELNLSSLELGDSALYFCASSVSGYTEAFFGQGTRLTVV.

J is TRBJ2-3 and V is TRBV7-9; D gene unclear. Germline lookup yields CDR1 SEHNR and CDR2 FQNEAQ (reference sequence). V was trimmed by 3 bases and J by 4 bases, leaving 8 bases between them. The CDR3 spans 13 residues. The CDR3 loop is CASSFGGADTQYF. The CDR3 nucleotides are TGTGCCAGCAGCTTTGGTGGAGCAGATACGCAGTATTTT.

The rearrangement uses TRBV2 and TRBJ2-5; D unresolved. Trimming shortened V by 6 bases and J by 4 bases, and 12 bases separated the two germline ends. Germline V CDR1 and CDR2: SNHLY, FYNNEI. CDR3 length: 13 amino acids. The CDR3 nucleotides read TGTGCCAGCAGAAGGCAGACGAGAGAGACCCAGTACTTC. Residues: CASRRQTRETQYF.